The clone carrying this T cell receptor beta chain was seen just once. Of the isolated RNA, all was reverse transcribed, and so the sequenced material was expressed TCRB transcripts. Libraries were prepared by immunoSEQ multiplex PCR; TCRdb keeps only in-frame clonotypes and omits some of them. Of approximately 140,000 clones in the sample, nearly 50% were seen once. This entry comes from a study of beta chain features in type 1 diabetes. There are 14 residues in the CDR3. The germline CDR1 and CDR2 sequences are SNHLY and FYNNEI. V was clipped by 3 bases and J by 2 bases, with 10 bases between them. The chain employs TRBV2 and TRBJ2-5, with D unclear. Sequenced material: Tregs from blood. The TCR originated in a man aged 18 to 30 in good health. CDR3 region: CASSEYSHQETQYF. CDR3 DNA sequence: TGTGCCAGCAGTGAGTACAGTCATCAAGAGACCCAGTACTTC.